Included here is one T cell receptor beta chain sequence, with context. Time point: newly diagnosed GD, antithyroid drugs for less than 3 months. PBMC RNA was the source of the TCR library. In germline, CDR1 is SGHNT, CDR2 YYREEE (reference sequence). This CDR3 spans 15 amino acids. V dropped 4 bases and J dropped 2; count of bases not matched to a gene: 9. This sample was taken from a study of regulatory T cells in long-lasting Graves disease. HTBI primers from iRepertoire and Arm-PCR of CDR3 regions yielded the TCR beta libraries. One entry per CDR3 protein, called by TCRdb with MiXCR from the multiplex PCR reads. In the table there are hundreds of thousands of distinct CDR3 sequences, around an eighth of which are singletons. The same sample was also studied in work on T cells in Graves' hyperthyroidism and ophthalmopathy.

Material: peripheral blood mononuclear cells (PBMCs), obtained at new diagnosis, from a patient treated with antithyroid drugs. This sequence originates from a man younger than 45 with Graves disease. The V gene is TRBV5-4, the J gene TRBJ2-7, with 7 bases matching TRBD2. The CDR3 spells CASSAASGGAYEQYF. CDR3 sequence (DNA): TGTGCCAGCAGCGCGGCTAGCGGAGGGGCCTACGAGCAGTACTTC.